This T cell receptor beta chain appears in the sequencing data of a study of T cells in Graves' hyperthyroidism and ophthalmopathy. As for this clonotype: Its antigen is not identified.

The study left out patients who had uncontrolled infection, other autoimmune disease, pregnancy or lactation. Study findings and constraints: Most clonotypes expanded in the thyroid (above 0.001) were also present in blood. Ophthalmopathy, as predicted by the model, came a median roughly 6.5 months after the prediction.

Amplification of TCR beta CDR3 regions was performed using RNA transcripts as template. HTBI primers were the set used in a first-round RT-PCR of the TCR CDR3. TCRdb re-derived calls from the multiplex PCR reads in MiXCR, one entry per CDR3 protein. The top ten hold 4% to 6.5% of the sample, which has 350,000 to 500,000 distinct CDR3 sequences, roughly 13% seen once. The receptor was derived from a woman between 18 and 29 years old with Graves' hyperthyroidism. What was sequenced was blood.

The DNA for the CDR3 is TGTGCCAGCAGCTTAGTGAGTCAGCTAGCCAAAAACATTCAGTACTTC. Its translation is CASSLVSQLAKNIQYF. The chain combines TRBV7-2 with TRBJ2-4; D unresolved. V was trimmed by 1 base and J by 0 bases, leaving 10 bases between them. The germline gives CDR1 SGHTA, CDR2 FQGNSA. This CDR3 has 16 amino acids.